The subject of this entry is one T cell receptor (beta chain). The authors ran a second PCR of about 7 to 11 cycles using a sample-barcoded 5' primer and a J-beta primer mix. In TCRdb, the 5' RACE reads were re-called with MiXCR into one record per CDR3 protein. This sample has 700,000 to 900,000 distinct CDR3 sequences; approximately 55% occur once, and the top ten carry 40% to 50%. These data originate in a study of blood T cells in healthy people across ages. Across the whole study: Roughly one uniquely barcoded beta molecule per two T cells was captured.

Per the germline V gene, CDR1 is LGHDT and CDR2 is YNNKEL (reference sequence). This CDR3 is built from 14 residues. Trimming removed 4 bases from V and 7 bases from J; junction bases left unmatched: 6. This clonotype was sampled from a man at least 80 years old in good health. This chain joins TRBV3-1 and TRBJ2-1; 8 bases match TRBD2. Sequenced material: blood. The CDR3 loop reads CASSLRTSRNEQFF. The CDR3 coding sequence is TGTGCCAGCAGCCTCCGGACTAGCCGTAATGAGCAGTTCTTC.